This T cell receptor beta chain derives from a study of blood T cell repertoires in COVID-19 (dated by TCRdb to about 2020). Study-level background: Samples from collaborators originated in the United States, Italy and Spain and spanned both the acute and convalescent phases of COVID-19. Deeply sampled blood TCRbeta repertoires from subjects exposed to, actively infected with, or recovered from COVID-19 were included in the dataset. Where available, HLA class I and class II types were obtained from metadata supplied by the sample provider rather than from assay-based typing. A de-identified subject ID, COVID-19 status, age in years and sex were almost always included in the sample metadata. The repertoires were made available in a free public database intended to serve as a resource for research on the immune response to SARS-CoV-2. The material from the prospective study consisted of cDNA or gDNA derived from T cells, B-cell-depleted T cells, or PBMCs. Samples came from the ongoing ImmuneRACE study (first 160 participants) plus 1,254 subjects from 6 global collaborators. What the study reported, not specific to this receptor: Clinical and demographic metadata were provided uncurated, with the amount varying by source and participant.

One collaborating source in Seattle enrolled patients during active infection and followed them longitudinally through the course of disease. The collaborating institutions used their own protocols to collect whole blood in K2EDTA tubes. For TCRbeta analysis, collaborators shipped samples in one of three forms: frozen whole blood, isolated PBMCs, or DNA extracted from either of those sample types. About this clone itself: Its antigen has not been determined. The record has no base qualities; no much larger clone is one base away.

V is cut back by 2 bases and J by 10 bases, with 10 bases in the junction unmatched. According to the germline V gene, CDR1 reads SGHTA and CDR2 reads FQGNSA. The CDR3, from cysteine to phenylalanine, totals 16 residues. Of all the DNA, just the CDR3 is kept, 48 bases in frame from base 1. TCRbeta CDR3 regions were amplified from genomic DNA using the immunoSEQ Assay, a bias-controlled multiplex PCR. Processing in the source paper ran as follows. The number of nucleated cells in each sample was estimated by amplification of reference gene primers within the assay. Sequence reads were collapsed and filtered to measure the absolute abundance of every unique TCRbeta CDR3 rearrangement. For each sample, productive Simpson clonality was calculated as the square root of Simpson's diversity index across productive rearrangements. The clones in this table, taken by TCRdb from immuneACCESS, are in-frame only. Not every clone is retained; where verified, under half of the shortfall comes from an unresolved V gene, and the cause of the rest is unknown. V and J calls plus clone size are reproduced from that table; the DNA served to infer D and trimming. Counted in this sample were 150,000 to 200,000 clones; roughly 89% of them appeared once. The ten largest make up approximately 12% of the sample.

The TCR was taken from a woman in her 70s with COVID-19, enrolled during active disease. What was sequenced was peripheral blood. The sequence links TRBV7-2 to TRBJ2-1; the central 11 bases match TRBD2. The sequence in DNA is TGTGCCAGCAGCTTACAACTAGCGGGAGCCGGGGGGGAGCAGTTCTTC. The resulting protein is CASSLQLAGAGGEQFF.